In its sample, the clone carrying this T cell receptor beta chain was seen once. The entry originates in a study of cytomegalovirus exposure and HLA in healthy donors. Primers for the PCR totalled 60 Vbeta and 13 Jbeta. The protocol was immunoSEQ multiplex PCR, while the TCRdb copy is restricted to in-frame clones and leaves out a portion. The sample lists about 170,000 clones, 70% to 85% occurring once. The sample consisted of PBMCs. This receptor was taken from a man younger than 30 in good health and CMV-seronegative.

CDR3 in DNA: TGTGCCAGCAGATCTCCGCCCAGGACAGCCCAAACGTATCCAGTTACCTACGAGCAGTACTTC. Amino acid sequence: CASRSPPRTAQTYPVTYEQYF. The rearrangement uses TRBV28 and TRBJ2-7, with a tentative D call TRBD1 (6 bases). Germline V gives CDR1 MDHEN, CDR2 SYDVKM. This CDR3 region has 21 residues. Trimming left V 6 bases short and J 2 bases short, with 35 bases between. Based on the CDR3 plus reference TRBV28 and TRBJ2-7, the full variable domain is DVKVTQSSRYLVKRTGEKVFLECVQDMDHENMFWYRQDPGLGLRLIYFSYDVKMKEKGDIPEGYSVSREKKERFSLILESASTNQTSMYLCASRSPPRTAQTYPVTYEQYFGPGTRLTVT.